These 32 T cell receptor beta chains share one sample of origin, sequenced in a study of T-cell memory formation after mild COVID-19. TCRdb independently ran MiXCR on the 5' RACE reads; one entry per CDR3 protein. The data show around 220,000 distinct CDR3 sequences, approximately 16% seen once. The sequenced sample consisted of PBMCs or a T cell subset sorted from them (not recorded which). The receptors were sampled from a man between 18 and 29 years old who had mild COVID-19 (a few samples of this study predate the infection). Cell type and time point are not known.

The chain combines TRBV6-5 with TRBJ2-6; either TRBD1 or TRBD2 may supply D (5 bases each). V lost 2 bases and J lost 4, with 9 bases in between. This CDR3 has 15 residues. The germline CDR1 and CDR2 sequences are MNHEY and SVGAGI. DNA for the CDR3: TGTGCCAGCAGTTACGGGGGTGCCGGGGCCAACGTCCTGACTTTC. Protein sequence: CASSYGGAGANVLTF.

This clonotype appeared a few times. V gene TRBV12-3 or TRBV12-4 combines with J gene TRBJ2-4; perhaps D is TRBD1 or TRBD2 (6 bases each). The V gene lost 3 bases and the J gene lost 6 bases, with 12 bases spanning the gap. This CDR3 has 14 residues. The CDR3 reads CASSFGGHGNIQYF. CDR3 in DNA: TGTGCCAGCAGTTTTGGGGGGCACGGAAACATTCAGTACTTC.

The chain uses TRBV4-1 and TRBJ2-3, with D possibly TRBD2 on 5 matching bases. Germline assignment: CDR1 MGHRA and CDR2 YSYEKL. This CDR3 region has 16 residues. Trimming removed 0 bases at V and 0 bases at J, with 10 bases between. DNA for the CDR3: TGCGCCAGCAGCCAAGAGAGCGGCCCTAGCACAGATACGCAGTATTTT. As protein: CASSQESGPSTDTQYF.

This clonotype was found a few times. This rearrangement joins TRBV20-1 to TRBJ1-2; D remains unclear. Germline CDR1 and CDR2: DFQATT and SNEGSKA (reference sequence). V was cut by 3 bases and J by 4 bases, with 6 bases left in between. This CDR3 has 11 residues. In nucleotides, the CDR3 is TGCAGTGCTAGTCGGGTCTATGGCTACACCTTC. Its protein is CSASRVYGYTF.

The chain is built from TRBV5-1 and TRBJ1-2; 9 bases agree with TRBD1. Germline V gene lookup returns CDR1 SGHRS and CDR2 YFSETQ. This CDR3 has 16 residues. After removal of 4 bases from V and 3 bases from J, the junction contained 10 bases not matched to a gene. CDR3 nucleotides: TGCGCCAGCAGCACTCCCAGAACAGGGGGCGACTATGGCTACACCTTC. Protein product: CASSTPRTGGDYGYTF.

The table lists this clonotype with a few counts. The rearrangement uses TRBV10-3 and TRBJ2-1; D perhaps matches TRBD2 (6 bases). This CDR3 is built from 11 residues. CDR1 and CDR2 (germline): ENHRY, SYGVKD. Deletions cut 5 bases from V and 7 bases from J, with 6 bases between. DNA of the CDR3: TGTGCCATCAGTCGGGGGAATGAGCAGTTCTTC. Translation gives CAISRGNEQFF.

There are a few counts of this clonotype. The V and J genes are TRBV7-2 and TRBJ1-2, with 9 nucleotides matching TRBD1. The CDR3 runs 13 residues. Germline V CDR1 and CDR2: SGHTA, FQGNSA. V shed 5 bases and J 6 bases; nucleotides not matched to a gene: 4. The CDR3 DNA follows: TGTGCCAGCAGCCTAAGACAGGGGGATGGCTACACCTTC. Its protein is CASSLRQGDGYTF.

This clonotype has at least ten counts. The rearrangement uses TRBV6-6 and TRBJ1-1, with a weak D call TRBD1 (6 bases). The CDR3 loop spans 16 amino acids. Trimming removed 6 bases at V and 0 bases at J, with 17 bases between. CDR1 is MNHNY and CDR2 is SVGAGI in the germline V gene (reference sequence). CDR3 amino acids: CASRADRMSMNTEAFF. The CDR3 DNA reads TGTGCCAGCAGAGCTGACAGGATGAGCATGAACACTGAAGCTTTCTTT.

The J gene is TRBJ2-2, the V gene TRBV5-1; no clear D gene. The CDR3 totals 17 residues. V was pared by 4 bases and J by 0 bases, with 16 bases between. The germline V gene has CDR1 SGHRS and CDR2 YFSETQ. The CDR3 sequence: CASSPISQFPNTGELFF. DNA of the CDR3: TGCGCCAGCAGCCCAATCTCCCAGTTTCCGAACACCGGGGAGCTGTTTTTT.

The chain carries TRBV28 and TRBJ1-5; D possibly corresponds to TRBD1 (6 bases). The ends were cut back, 3 bases at V and 7 bases at J, with 16 bases in the middle. CDR3 length equals 15 residues. Germline V lookup: CDR1 MDHEN, CDR2 SYDVKM. CDR3: CASSFIGAGVQPQHF. In nucleotides, the CDR3 is TGTGCCAGCAGTTTCATCGGGGCAGGGGTCCAGCCCCAGCATTTT.

The table lists this clonotype with a few counts. The gene calls are TRBV5-1 and TRBJ2-7; D is uncertain. CDR3 length equals 14 residues. CDR1 is SGHRS and CDR2 is YFSETQ in the germline V gene. Trimming took off 4 bases at V and 3 bases at J, with 14 bases between the two ends. CDR3 residues: CASSPSSAGYEQYF. CDR3 DNA sequence: TGCGCCAGCAGCCCCTCCTCTGCCGGCTACGAGCAGTACTTC.

The chain has TRBV7-8 and TRBJ2-2; 13 bases are a match to TRBD2. Per the germline V gene, CDR1 is SGHVS and CDR2 is FQNEAQ. CDR3 length equals 15 residues. The junction had 3 bases not matched to a gene; V was cut back by 6 bases and J by 5 bases. CDR3 residues: CASRLTSGGTGELFF. The CDR3 DNA sequence: TGTGCCAGCAGATTGACTAGCGGGGGGACCGGGGAGCTGTTTTTT.

This clonotype came up a few times. The V and J genes are TRBV4-2 and TRBJ2-5; D might be TRBD2 (6 bases). Trimming removed 0 bases at V and 5 bases at J, with 19 bases between. The CDR3 is 17 amino acids. Looked up from germline, CDR1 is LGHNA and CDR2 is YNFKEQ. The chain's CDR3 is CASSQEGTGGAQETQYF. DNA of the CDR3: TGTGCCAGCAGCCAAGAGGGCACAGGCGGGGCCCAGGAGACCCAGTACTTC.

This clonotype was counted a few times. The chain combines TRBV4-3 with TRBJ1-4, with D perhaps matching TRBD1 (5 bases). V shed 2 bases and J shed 4 bases, with 11 bases lying between them. CDR3 length: 15 amino acids. CDR1 and CDR2 from the germline V gene are LGHNA and YSLEER. The CDR3 nucleotides read TGCGCCAGCAGCCAATCATGGGGACGTAATGAAAAACTGTTTTTT. Residues: CASSQSWGRNEKLFF.

The V gene is TRBV2, the J gene TRBJ2-3; D not certain. Germline V lookup: CDR1 SNHLY, CDR2 FYNNEI. This CDR3 is built from 14 residues. The V end lost 4 bases, the J end lost 4 bases, and 12 bases lay between the germline ends. DNA for the CDR3: TGTGCCAGCAGTGTCGACCGGGCCCCAGATACGCAGTATTTT. Its protein product is CASSVDRAPDTQYF.

The rearrangement links TRBV6-1 to TRBJ2-3; D unclear. This CDR3 comprises 15 residues. V lost 2 bases and J 6 bases, leaving 15 bases between the germline ends. The germline V gene has CDR1 MNHNS and CDR2 SASEGT. The DNA for the CDR3 is TGTGCCAGCAGTGAATCCTTGATTAGGTCTGATACGCAGTATTTT. Residues: CASSESLIRSDTQYF.

This clonotype was counted between two and nine times. This rearrangement joins TRBV7-9 to TRBJ2-2; 9 bases are a match to TRBD1. The CDR3 length is 15 residues. Germline V gene sequence: CDR1 SEHNR, CDR2 FQNEAQ (reference sequence). The V segment lost 5 bases and the J segment 5 bases; nucleotides outside the gene matches: 6. DNA for the CDR3: TGTGCCAGCAGCGATAACAGGGGGCGTACCGGGGAGCTGTTTTTT. It codes for CASSDNRGRTGELFF.

This clonotype occurred a few times. The gene calls are TRBV4-3 and TRBJ1-1, with 10 bases aligning to TRBD1. Looked up from germline, CDR1 is LGHNA and CDR2 is YSLEER. Losses at the gene ends were 2 bases for V and 5 bases for J; bases not matched to a gene: 11. The CDR3 extends over 17 amino acids. CDR3 in amino acids: CASSQLLDRGHGTEAFF. CDR3 nucleotide sequence: TGCGCCAGCAGCCAACTGCTCGACAGGGGGCATGGGACTGAAGCTTTCTTT.

CDR3 nucleotides: TGTGCCAGCGGTGGGGTTACGCAGTATTTT. Its translation is CASGGVTQYF. The chain joins TRBV6-1 to TRBJ2-3; D is undetermined. Trimming took 8 bases from V and 8 from J, leaving 8 bases between them. Looked up from germline, CDR1 is MNHNS and CDR2 is SASEGT. The CDR3 has 10 amino acids.

This clonotype was picked up many times. The V gene is TRBV5-5, the J gene TRBJ2-6; tentative D call: TRBD1 (6 bases). CDR3 length equals 17 residues. Per the germline V gene, CDR1 is SGHKS and CDR2 is YYEKEE (reference sequence). Between the trimmed V and J ends, which lost 0 bases and 0 bases, there was a span of 10 bases. The CDR3 DNA reads as TGTGCCAGCAGCTTGGCAGGGGCCCACTCTGGGGCCAACGTCCTGACTTTC. It specifies CASSLAGAHSGANVLTF. The full variable domain, its missing parts supplied by reference TRBV5-5 and TRBJ2-6, is DAGVTQSPTHLIKTRGQQVTLRCSPISGHKSVSWYQQVLGQGPQFIFQYYEKEERGRGNFPDRFSARQFPNYSSELNVNALLLGDSALYLCASSLAGAHSGANVLTFGAGSRLTVL.

This clonotype has just a few counts. The chain couples TRBV6-2 or TRBV6-3 to TRBJ1-5; a possible D gene is TRBD1 (5 bases). V was shortened by 6 bases and J by 6 bases, with 6 bases between the two germline ends. The germline gives CDR1 MNHEY, CDR2 SVGEGT. This CDR3 spans 11 amino acids. The CDR3 DNA sequence: TGTGCCAGCAGCGGGGGTCAGCCCCAGCATTTT. The encoded protein is CASSGGQPQHF.

Ten or more counts support this clonotype. The chain employs TRBV5-5 and TRBJ2-5; D perhaps matches TRBD1 (5 bases). Between the trimmed V and J ends, which lost 3 bases and 4 bases, there was a span of 13 bases. The CDR3 is 14 residues long. Germline V lookup: CDR1 SGHKS, CDR2 YYEKEE (reference sequence). This CDR3 reads CASSSLDIRETQYF. In DNA form, the CDR3 reads TGTGCCAGCAGCTCATTGGACATTAGAGAGACCCAGTACTTC.

The rearrangement uses TRBV12-3 or TRBV12-4 and TRBJ1-1; unclear D gene. The CDR3 covers 14 residues. Trimming stripped 6 bases from V and 3 bases from J, with 14 bases between. This CDR3 is CASSSTRGDTEAFF. DNA for the CDR3: TGTGCCAGCAGCTCCACGCGGGGAGACACTGAAGCTTTCTTT.

CDR3 region: CASSTAADYGYTF. CDR3 in DNA: TGTGCCAGCAGTACAGCGGCCGACTATGGCTACACCTTC. This chain links TRBV6-2 or TRBV6-3 with TRBJ1-2; D gene uncertain. Germline V gene sequence: CDR1 MNHEY, CDR2 SVGEGT. With 5 bases removed from V and 3 bases from J, the gap between germline ends came to 10 bases. The CDR3 length is 13 residues.

This clonotype came up a few times. V gene TRBV23-1 combines with J gene TRBJ2-7; D remains unclear. TRBV23-1 counts as an open reading frame of uncertain function. CDR3 length equals 10 residues. V dropped 4 bases and J dropped 6 bases, with 4 bases sitting between them. In DNA, the CDR3 is TGCGCCAGCAGTCCTCCCGAGCAGTACGTC. This gives the protein CASSPPEQYV.

The genes are TRBV4-1 and TRBJ2-7; the D call may be TRBD1 or TRBD2 (6 bases each). V dropped 4 bases and J dropped 5 bases, with 18 bases sitting between them. In germline, CDR1 is MGHRA, CDR2 YSYEKL. The CDR3 consists of 15 residues. The CDR3 sequence is CASSPTGGKRDEQYV. The DNA of the CDR3 is TGCGCCAGCAGCCCGACAGGAGGGAAACGGGACGAGCAGTACGTC.

The rearrangement joins TRBV5-1 to TRBJ1-1; possibly TRBD1 for D (5 bases). The germline V and J ends were trimmed by 2 bases and 8 bases, with 10 bases remaining between them. Per germline, CDR1 SGHRS and CDR2 YFSETQ. This CDR3 is 12 amino acids long. The CDR3 DNA reads as TGCGCCAGCAGCTTACTGGGGCAAGAAGCTTTCTTT. Translation: CASSLLGQEAFF.

The V call is TRBV6-2 or TRBV6-3, the J call TRBJ2-7; D is perhaps TRBD1 (6 bases). This CDR3 is built from 13 residues. Deletions cut 0 bases from V and 10 bases from J, with 13 bases between. CDR1 MNHEY and CDR2 SVGEGT come from the germline V gene. The CDR3 sequence: CASSYSQGRPQYV. In DNA form, the CDR3 reads TGTGCCAGCAGTTACTCGCAGGGGCGACCACAGTACGTC.

There are a few counts of this clonotype. The J gene is TRBJ1-1, the V gene TRBV20-1; the D gene is possibly TRBD1 (6 bases). Germline assignment: CDR1 DFQATT and CDR2 SNEGSKA (reference sequence). V was shortened by 0 bases and J by 6 bases, with 14 bases between the two germline ends. The CDR3 has 14 residues. The CDR3 nucleotides are TGCAGTGCTAGAGATCGACGGGGGCTCCCTGAAGCTTTCTTT. Its translation: CSARDRRGLPEAFF.

This clonotype was counted only a few times. The chain recombines TRBV5-4 with TRBJ2-1; TRBD2 agrees at 15 bases. The germline V gene encodes CDR1 SGHNT and CDR2 YYREEE (reference sequence). The ends lost 4 bases at V and 12 bases at J; junction bases unmatched: 2. The length of the CDR3 is 13 residues. In nucleotides, the CDR3 is TGTGCCAGCAGCGGGACTAGCGGGGGGTGGCAGTTCTTC. The encoded protein is CASSGTSGGWQFF.

As to this clonotype: At one end the junction does not follow the germline gene, possibly because of a read error. J is TRBJ1-2 and V is TRBV5-1, with TRBD1 matching 7 bases. CDR1 and CDR2 (germline): SGHRS, YFSETQ. CDR3 size: 13 residues. Here the CDR3 reads CSSSSSRDSLYTF. The CDR3 DNA reads as TGCTCCAGCAGCTCGTCCCGGGACAGTCTCTACACCTTC.

The rearrangement links TRBV29-1 to TRBJ2-1; TRBD2 matches 9 bases. CDR1 and CDR2 (germline): SQVTM, ANQGSEA. This CDR3 is 14 amino acids long. Trimming cost V 4 bases and J 8 bases; bases outside gene matches: 9. CDR3 region: CSVAASGIVHEQFF. The DNA for the CDR3 is TGCAGCGTTGCCGCTAGCGGGATAGTACATGAGCAGTTCTTC.